The 27 T cell receptor beta chains below come from one sample, sequenced in a study of blood T cell repertoires in COVID-19 (dated by TCRdb to 2020 to 2021). The library was built by means of the immunoSEQ multiplex PCR assay. In TCRdb, the immuneACCESS table is reduced to in-frame sequences with V and J assigned. These tables do not hold every clone; where another copy was compared, an unresolved V gene accounts for under half, and the others remain unexplained. This sample holds about 82,000 clones; 75% to 90% were observed only once. The ten largest clones add up to 1.2% of the sample. Material for sequencing was PBMCs or T cells enriched from blood (not recorded which). These receptors originate from a woman in her fifties or sixties with acute COVID-19.

The chain joins TRBV5-8 to TRBJ1-2; possible D gene TRBD1, 6 bases. The V end was cut by 0 bases, the J end by 8 bases, with 11 bases between. The CDR3 contains 13 residues. The germline CDR1 and CDR2 sequences are SGHTS and YDEGEE. CDR3 coding DNA: TGTGCCAGCAGCTTGGACAGGGTACGAGGCTACACCTTC. Encoded protein: CASSLDRVRGYTF.

In this sample, this clone turned up once. CDR3 in amino acids: CASSGSLIGYTF. In DNA, the CDR3 is TGTGCCAGCAGTGGCAGTCTCATAGGCTACACCTTC. The rearrangement links TRBV6-6 to TRBJ1-2; D is unclear. V lost 5 bases and J 8 bases, leaving 12 bases between the germline ends. Germline V gene data show CDR1 as MNHNY and CDR2 as SVGAGI (reference sequence). The CDR3 has 12 amino acids.

V is TRBV7-8 and J is TRBJ2-5; 8 nucleotides line up with TRBD2. The ends lost 1 base at V and 2 bases at J; junction bases unmatched: 3. The CDR3 runs 15 residues. Germline lookup yields CDR1 SGHVS and CDR2 FQNEAQ. CDR3 residues: CASSLGGGLQETQYF. Written as DNA, the CDR3 is TGTGCCAGCAGCTTAGGCGGGGGGCTGCAAGAGACCCAGTACTTC.

This sequence joins TRBV7-7 and TRBJ2-5, with D possibly matching TRBD1 (5 bases). Germline V gives CDR1 SSHAT, CDR2 FNYEAQ (reference sequence). The V end lost 4 bases, the J end lost 5 bases, and 17 bases lay between the germline ends. The CDR3 consists of 15 residues. As DNA, the CDR3 is TGTGCCAGCAGCTCGACAGCCTCCACCGGGGAGACCCAGTACTTC. As protein: CASSSTASTGETQYF. The full variable domain, with the rest looked up from reference TRBV7-7 and TRBJ2-5, is GAGVSQSPRYKVTKRGQDVTLRCDPISSHATLYWYQQALGQGPEFLTYFNYEAQPDKSGLPSDRFSAERPEGSISTLTIQRTEQRDSAMYRCASSSTASTGETQYFGPGTRLLVL.

The gene calls are TRBV5-4 and TRBJ2-5; 14 bases line up with TRBD2. The CDR3 runs to 14 residues. Germline-derived CDR1 and CDR2 are SGHNT and YYREEE (reference sequence). With V trimmed by 0 bases and J by 9 bases, 1 base remained unmatched. DNA of the CDR3: TGTGCCAGCAGCTTGGGACTAGCGGGAGGGCCCCAGTACTTC. Protein sequence: CASSLGLAGGPQYF.

J is TRBJ1-4 and V is TRBV5-6; possibly TRBD1 for D (5 bases). This CDR3 is 14 amino acids long. Germline V gene sequence: CDR1 SGHDT, CDR2 YYEEEE. Deletions cut 3 bases from V and 3 bases from J, with 9 bases between. DNA for the CDR3: TGTGCCAGCAGCTCAGGGATGGCTAATGAAAAACTGTTTTTT. Protein product: CASSSGMANEKLFF.

This rearrangement joins TRBV3-1 (or the pseudogene TRBV3-2) to TRBJ2-7; 8 bases are a match to TRBD1. The CDR3 is 14 amino acids. Germline assignment: CDR1 LGHDT and CDR2 YNNKEL (reference sequence). V was clipped by 3 bases and J by 0 bases; unmatched bases: 1. The CDR3 protein is CASSQTGVSYEQYF. CDR3 in DNA: TGTGCCAGCAGCCAGACAGGGGTCTCCTACGAGCAGTACTTC.

The rearrangement uses TRBV5-1 and TRBJ1-4, with 9 positions matching TRBD1. Germline trimming cut 1 base from V and 3 bases from J; bases unmatched to any gene: 10. The CDR3 totals 18 residues. Per the germline V gene, CDR1 is SGHRS and CDR2 is YFSETQ. The CDR3 reads CASSLSPSGQGSNEKLFF. The CDR3 DNA is TGCGCCAGCAGCTTGTCCCCCAGCGGACAGGGGTCTAATGAAAAACTGTTTTTT.

The sample holds a few counts of this clone. J is TRBJ1-1 and V is TRBV18, with TRBD1 matching 8 bases. The V segment lost 6 bases and the J segment 4 bases; nucleotides outside the gene matches: 4. Germline CDR1 KGHSH, CDR2 LQKENI. This CDR3 contains 13 residues. The CDR3 DNA follows: TGTGCCAGCTCCCCTACAGGGGGCACTGAAGCTTTCTTT. It is translated as CASSPTGGTEAFF.

This clone was detected only once. J is TRBJ2-1 and V is TRBV30; 10 bases line up with TRBD2. The CDR3 sequence is 15 residues long. Unmatched junction bases numbered 3, after V lost 2 bases and J lost 2 bases. Germline V gene lookup returns CDR1 GTSNPN and CDR2 SVGIG (reference sequence). CDR3 region: CAWSPLAGTYNEQFF. In nucleotides, the CDR3 is TGTGCCTGGAGTCCACTAGCGGGAACCTACAATGAGCAGTTCTTC.

This clone was detected once. This chain joins TRBV27 and TRBJ1-5; possibly TRBD1 for D (5 bases). V lost 7 bases and J 2 bases, leaving 12 bases between the germline ends. The CDR3 has 14 amino acids. CDR1 is MNHEY, CDR2 SMNVEV, per germline (reference sequence). The CDR3 DNA sequence: TGTGCCAGCATGGAGGGGAGTGGCAATCAGCCCCAGCATTTT. Amino acids: CASMEGSGNQPQHF.

This chain joins TRBV14 and TRBJ2-3, with a possible D match to TRBD2 (6 bases). The CDR3 consists of 17 residues. The V gene lost 0 bases and the J gene lost 5 bases, with 18 bases spanning the gap. The V gene's germline CDR1 is SGHDN and CDR2 FVKESK. In DNA form, the CDR3 reads TGTGCCAGCAGCCAAGATCGCGCGGGATTCCGACGAGATACGCAGTATTTT. Protein: CASSQDRAGFRRDTQYF.

The chain recombines TRBV5-4 with TRBJ2-7, with 8 bases identical to TRBD2. Germline loops: CDR1 SGHNT, CDR2 YYREEE (reference sequence). V was pared by 4 bases and J by 3 bases, with 15 bases of the junction left unmatched. The CDR3 runs to 17 residues. The CDR3 loop reads CASSHGTSSSRVYEQYF. DNA for the CDR3: TGTGCCAGCAGCCACGGGACTAGTTCGTCTCGGGTCTACGAGCAGTACTTC.

The table lists this clone with a count of one. V usage is TRBV10-3 and J usage is TRBJ2-4; D is perhaps TRBD2 (6 bases). This CDR3 region has 14 residues. Germline V gene lookup returns CDR1 ENHRY and CDR2 SYGVKD. The germline V and J ends were trimmed by 2 bases and 7 bases, with 12 bases remaining between them. The CDR3 coding sequence is TGTGCCATCAGTGAGCGACTAGAGGGGAACATTCAGTACTTC. Protein sequence: CAISERLEGNIQYF.

This rearrangement joins TRBV7-9 to TRBJ2-1; D ambiguous. The germline V gene encodes CDR1 SEHNR and CDR2 FQNEAQ (reference sequence). The CDR3 totals 14 residues. V lost 5 bases, J lost 5 bases, and 13 bases lay in between. The CDR3 nucleotides are TGTGCCAGCAGCCTCTACGACACCAACAATGAGCAGTTCTTC. Its translation is CASSLYDTNNEQFF.

The chain carries TRBV6-5 and TRBJ2-1, with D maybe TRBD2 (5 bases). V lost 0 bases to trimming and J lost 5 bases, with 11 bases between them. From germline, CDR1 is MNHEY and CDR2 SVGAGI. This CDR3 has 15 residues. As DNA, the CDR3 is TGTGCCAGCAGTTACTCGACGGGGATCAACAATGAGCAGTTCTTC. It codes for CASSYSTGINNEQFF.

The chain joins TRBV10-1 to TRBJ2-1; no reliable D call. Between the trimmed V and J ends, which lost 4 bases and 9 bases, there was a span of 10 bases. This CDR3 contains 12 residues. Germline values: CDR1 WNHNN, CDR2 SYGVQD (reference sequence). The CDR3 here is CASSASMFEQFF. The CDR3 DNA reads as TGCGCCAGCAGTGCCTCTATGTTTGAGCAGTTCTTC.

The chain employs TRBV5-6 and TRBJ2-2, with 7 bases matching TRBD2. Germline CDR1 and CDR2: SGHDT and YYEEEE. The CDR3 length is 14 residues. Trimming cost V 1 base and J 6 bases; bases outside gene matches: 3. DNA of the CDR3: TGTGCCAGCAGCTTGTTTGCGGGAGCCGGGGAGCTGTTTTTT. This codes for CASSLFAGAGELFF.

Sample share makes this clone medium-sized. This chain uses TRBV6-5 with TRBJ2-7, with D perhaps TRBD2 (5 bases). Trimming removed 4 bases at V and 6 bases at J, with 22 bases between. The CDR3 runs to 16 residues. The V gene's germline CDR1 is MNHEY and CDR2 SVGAGI. CDR3 sequence (DNA): TGTGCCAGCAGTTTTGGGTGGGGAGAGTCCGCTTCCGAGCAGTACTTC. Translation gives CASSFGWGESASEQYF.

J is TRBJ1-6 and V is TRBV11-1, with a weak D call TRBD1 (6 bases). The germline V gene has CDR1 SGHAT and CDR2 FQDESV (reference sequence). The CDR3 consists of 17 residues. With 0 bases removed from V and 6 bases from J, the gap between germline ends came to 15 bases. This CDR3 reads CASSLAMQGIRNSPLHF. CDR3 coding DNA: TGTGCCAGCAGCTTAGCGATGCAGGGGATTCGTAATTCACCCCTCCACTTT.

The rearrangement links TRBV7-2 to TRBJ1-1; D not certain. V lost 6 bases and J lost 5, with 13 bases in between. This CDR3 has 13 residues. Germline V gene lookup returns CDR1 SGHTA and CDR2 FQGNSA. CDR3 residues: CASRRGFQTEAFF. The CDR3 DNA follows: TGTGCCAGCAGAAGAGGGTTCCAAACTGAAGCTTTCTTT.

This chain joins TRBV5-8 and TRBJ2-1; 8 bases map to TRBD2. The V and J ends lost 6 bases and 9 bases, in that order; junction bases with no gene match: 14. CDR3 size: 15 residues. Germline lookup yields CDR1 SGHTS and CDR2 YDEGEE. The CDR3 loop is CASNPRGGRRGEQFF. The DNA of the CDR3 is TGTGCCAGCAACCCGAGGGGCGGGAGGAGAGGTGAGCAGTTCTTC.

This chain links TRBV6-4 with TRBJ2-2, with D possibly TRBD1 on 5 matching bases. Germline CDR1 is MRHNA and CDR2 is SNTAGT. The CDR3 loop spans 14 amino acids. V shed 4 bases and J shed 6 bases, with 12 bases lying between them. DNA of the CDR3: TGTGCCAGCAGTGCGCTCCAGGGTCCCGGGGAGCTGTTTTTT. Translation: CASSALQGPGELFF.

The J gene is TRBJ1-3, the V gene TRBV2; 7 nucleotides match TRBD1. Unmatched junction bases numbered 3, after V lost 8 bases and J lost 2 bases. Germline-derived CDR1 and CDR2 are SNHLY and FYNNEI. This CDR3 contains 13 residues. CDR3 in amino acids: CASGTDAGNTIYF. CDR3 nucleotide sequence: TGTGCCAGCGGGACAGATGCTGGAAACACCATATATTTT.

CDR3 DNA sequence: TGTGCCAGCAGCCCCCAGACAGTCAACACTGAAGCTTTCTTT. Translation: CASSPQTVNTEAFF. V gene TRBV9 combines with J gene TRBJ1-1; tentative D call: TRBD1 (5 bases). Trimming took off 4 bases at V and 2 bases at J, with 12 bases between the two ends. CDR3 length: 14 amino acids. Germline CDR1 and CDR2: SGDLS and YYNGEE. Drawing the rest from reference TRBV9 and TRBJ1-1, the complete variable domain is DSGVTQTPKHLITATGQRVTLRCSPRSGDLSVYWYQQSLDQGLQFLIQYYNGEERAKGNILERFSAQQFPDLHSELNLSSLELGDSALYFCASSPQTVNTEAFFGQGTRLTVV.

V usage is TRBV5-1 and J usage is TRBJ1-2; a possible D gene is TRBD1 (6 bases). The CDR3 runs 14 residues. Trimming shortened V by 5 bases and J by 3 bases, and 14 bases separated the two germline ends. CDR1 and CDR2 from the germline V gene are SGHRS and YFSETQ. The CDR3 reads CASRGGHLDYGYTF. For the CDR3, the DNA is TGCGCCAGCAGAGGGGGACACTTAGACTATGGCTACACCTTC.

The gene calls are TRBV5-4 and TRBJ2-3; a weak D match, TRBD2 (6 bases). The length of the CDR3 is 15 residues. The germline CDR1 and CDR2 sequences are SGHNT and YYREEE (reference sequence). V gave up 2 bases and J gave up 0 bases, with 10 bases separating them. This CDR3 is CASSLDGTSTDTQYF. As DNA, the CDR3 is TGTGCCAGCAGCTTAGACGGGACTAGCACAGATACGCAGTATTTT. Combining the CDR3 with reference TRBV5-4 and TRBJ2-3 gives the whole variable domain ETGVTQSPTHLIKTRGQQVTLRCSSQSGHNTVSWYQQALGQGPQFIFQYYREEENGRGNFPPRFSGLQFPNYSSELNVNALELDDSALYLCASSLDGTSTDTQYFGPGTRLTVL.